This T cell receptor beta chain was identified in a study of radiotherapy plus CTLA-4 blockade in lung cancer. Assay used: immunoSEQ multiplex PCR; TCRdb lists only in-frame clones, some missing. The table records roughly 32,000 clones, 75% to 90% of them present only once. This CDR3 comprises 14 residues. Trimming pared 1 base from V and 4 bases from J, leaving 11 bases between. CDR1 SGHRS and CDR2 YFSETQ come from the germline V gene. The clonotype comes from a human donor with non-small cell lung cancer that progressed on radiotherapy plus ipilimumab. Sequencing was performed on peripheral blood, taken from a patient treated with radiotherapy plus ipilimumab. The chain has TRBV5-1 and TRBJ1-1; maybe TRBD1 (5 bases). The CDR3 DNA reads as TGCGCCAGCAGCTTGATATCGGGGGGCACTGAAGCTTTCTTT. As protein: CASSLISGGTEAFF. Complete variable domain (other parts from reference TRBV5-1 and TRBJ1-1): KAGVTQTPRYLIKTRGQQVTLSCSPISGHRSVSWYQQTPGQGLQFLFEYFSETQRNKGNFPGRFSGRQFSNSRSEMNVSTLELGDSALYLCASSLISGGTEAFFGQGTRLTVV.